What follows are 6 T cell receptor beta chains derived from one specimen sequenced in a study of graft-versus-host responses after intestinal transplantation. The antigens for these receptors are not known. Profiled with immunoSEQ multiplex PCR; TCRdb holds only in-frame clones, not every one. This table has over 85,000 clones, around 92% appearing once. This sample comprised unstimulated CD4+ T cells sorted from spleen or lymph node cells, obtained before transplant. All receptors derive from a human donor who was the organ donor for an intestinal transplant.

CDR3 region: CASSSRQGRQPQHF. The CDR3 coding sequence is TGTGCCAGCAGTTCTCGACAGGGGAGACAGCCCCAGCATTTT. This chain links TRBV6-5 with TRBJ1-5; 8 nucleotides align to TRBD1. The CDR3 has 14 amino acids. Trimming took 4 bases from V and 7 from J; bases not matched to a gene: 6. Germline lookup yields CDR1 MNHEY and CDR2 SVGAGI.

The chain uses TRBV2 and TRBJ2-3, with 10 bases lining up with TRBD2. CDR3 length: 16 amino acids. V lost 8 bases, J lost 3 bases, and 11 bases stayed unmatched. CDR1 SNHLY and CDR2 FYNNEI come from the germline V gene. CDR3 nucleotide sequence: TGTGCCAGCGGCAGCGGGGGGGCCTTAGCGACAGATACGCAGTATTTT. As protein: CASGSGGALATDTQYF.

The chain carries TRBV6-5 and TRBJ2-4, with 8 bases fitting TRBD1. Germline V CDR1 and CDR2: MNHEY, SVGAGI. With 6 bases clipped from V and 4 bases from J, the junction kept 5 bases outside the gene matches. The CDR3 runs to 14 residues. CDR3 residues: CASREDRGKNIQYF. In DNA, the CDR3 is TGTGCCAGCAGGGAAGACAGGGGAAAAAACATTCAGTACTTC.

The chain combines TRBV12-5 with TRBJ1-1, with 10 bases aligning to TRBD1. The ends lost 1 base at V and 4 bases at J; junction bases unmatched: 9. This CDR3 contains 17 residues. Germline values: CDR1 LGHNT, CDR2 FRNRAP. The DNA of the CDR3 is TGTGCTAGTGGTTTGGGCTCGACAGGGGGCCGGGGCACTGAAGCTTTCTTT. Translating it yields CASGLGSTGGRGTEAFF.

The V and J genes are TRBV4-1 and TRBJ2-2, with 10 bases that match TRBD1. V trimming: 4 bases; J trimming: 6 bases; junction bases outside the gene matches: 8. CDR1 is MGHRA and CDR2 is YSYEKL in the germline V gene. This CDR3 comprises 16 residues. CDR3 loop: CASSRPGTGEPGELFF. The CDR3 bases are TGCGCCAGCAGCCGGCCCGGGACAGGGGAACCCGGGGAGCTGTTTTTT.

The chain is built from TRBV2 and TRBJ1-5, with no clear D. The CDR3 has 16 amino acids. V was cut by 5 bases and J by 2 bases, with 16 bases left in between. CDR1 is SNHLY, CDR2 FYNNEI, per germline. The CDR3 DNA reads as TGTGCCAGCAGTCTCGGGGTGGGGATTGGCAATCAGCCCCAGCATTTT. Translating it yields CASSLGVGIGNQPQHF.